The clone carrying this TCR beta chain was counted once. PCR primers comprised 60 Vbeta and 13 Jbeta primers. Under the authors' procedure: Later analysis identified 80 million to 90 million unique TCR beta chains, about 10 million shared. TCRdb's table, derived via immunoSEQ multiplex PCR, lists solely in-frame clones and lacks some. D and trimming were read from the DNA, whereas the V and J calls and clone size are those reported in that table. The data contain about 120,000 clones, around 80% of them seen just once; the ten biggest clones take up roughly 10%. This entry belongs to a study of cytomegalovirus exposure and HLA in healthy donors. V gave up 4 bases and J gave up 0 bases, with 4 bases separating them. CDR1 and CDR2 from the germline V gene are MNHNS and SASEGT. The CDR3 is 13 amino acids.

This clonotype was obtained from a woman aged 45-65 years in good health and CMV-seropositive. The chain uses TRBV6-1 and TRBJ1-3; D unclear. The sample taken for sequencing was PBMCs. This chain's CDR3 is CASSARSGNTIYF. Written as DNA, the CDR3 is TGTGCCAGCAGTGCCCGCTCTGGAAACACCATATATTTT.